This is a list of T cell receptor beta chains from one sample in a study of CD4 T cells in relation to SARS-CoV-2 and coronaviruses. Antigen specificity for these receptors is unknown. Only in-frame clones appear in the TCRdb table, and some are missing; sequencing was by immunoSEQ multiplex PCR. This table has roughly 28,000 clones, about two thirds appearing once. Material for sequencing was CD4+ T cells from PBMCs, cultured in vitro. These receptors were collected from a human donor in good health. Each CDR3 is given with its conserved first and last residue. D genes are given only for firm matches. A clone size is listed for some rows: how often the clone was seen (once, few, many), or a class if it is expanded.

v_gene	d_gene	j_gene	abundance	CDR3nt	CDR3aa
TRBV7-2	TRBD2	TRBJ2-2	NA	TGTGCCAGCAGCTCCGCGGGGGGCGGGGGCGGGGAGCTGTTTTTT	CASSSAGGGGGELFF
TRBV18	TRBD1	TRBJ2-3	NA	TGTGCCAGCTCAACGGGACAGGGAGCAATCGGTACGCAGTATTTT	CASSTGQGAIGTQYF
TRBV4-3	TRBD1	TRBJ2-3	once	TGCGCCAGCAGCCAAGACCCACACAGGGGTAGCACAGATACGCAGTATTTT	CASSQDPHRGSTDTQYF
TRBV4-2	TRBD2	TRBJ2-7	NA	TGTGCCAGCAGCCAAGAAGGGCTAGCGGACTACTACGAGCAGTACTTC	CASSQEGLADYYEQYF
TRBV12-5	NA	TRBJ2-1	NA	TGTGCTAGTGGTTTGGGCAGGGTTAGCGACAATGAGCAGTTCTTC	CASGLGRVSDNEQFF
TRBV4-2	TRBD1	TRBJ2-2	NA	TGTGCCAGCAGCCAAGATCCCCAGACAGGGGCCGGGGAGCTGTTTTTT	CASSQDPQTGAGELFF
TRBV3-1/TRBV3-2	NA	TRBJ2-2	few	TGTGCCAGCAGCCAGAGAGGGATACCTTTTTCCGGGGAGCTGTTTTTT	CASSQRGIPFSGELFF
TRBV5-5	NA	TRBJ2-6	NA	TGTGCCAGCAGCTTGGCCCGACAGTCTGGGGCCAACGTCCTGACTTTC	CASSLARQSGANVLTF
TRBV7-2	NA	TRBJ2-7	NA	TGTGCCAGCAGCTCCATCCCCACAGGGCCCTACGAGCAGTACTTC	CASSSIPTGPYEQYF
TRBV5-8	NA	TRBJ2-7	few	TGTGCCAGCAGCTTGGAGCCGGTTAGCTCCTACGAGCAGTACTTC	CASSLEPVSSYEQYF
TRBV25-1	NA	TRBJ2-7	NA	TGTGCCAGCAGTGGCAGCTCCTACGAGCAGTACTTC	CASSGSSYEQYF
TRBV7-8	NA	TRBJ2-7	NA	TGTGCCAGCAGTAGAACCGCTGGGACCTACGAGCAGTACTTC	CASSRTAGTYEQYF
TRBV5-4	TRBD1	TRBJ1-4	NA	TGTGCCAGCAGCGCGAGCCGAGGGACAGTCTCAACTAATGAAAAACTGTTTTTT	CASSASRGTVSTNEKLFF
TRBV9	NA	TRBJ1-2	NA	TGTGCCAGCAGTAAAGGGGGAGGGGCGAACTATGGCTACACCTTC	CASSKGGGANYGYTF
TRBV5-1	NA	TRBJ2-7	NA	TGCGCCAGCAGCTTGGAAGACCCCGCTGTTTACGAGCAGTACTTC	CASSLEDPAVYEQYF
TRBV5-1	NA	TRBJ1-5	NA	TGCGCCAGCAGCTTGGCAGGGACTGACCAGCCCCAGCATTTT	CASSLAGTDQPQHF
TRBV19	NA	TRBJ1-3	NA	TGTGCCAGTAAAACCTCTGGAAACACCATATATTTT	CASKTSGNTIYF
TRBV4-3	TRBD2	TRBJ2-3	NA	TGCGCCAGCAGCCAAGATAGGCTAGCGGAGTCAATCACAGATACGCAGTATTTT	CASSQDRLAESITDTQYF
TRBV5-1	NA	TRBJ2-7	NA	TGCGCCAGCACCCGGATGGGGTTCTCCTACGAGCAGTACTTC	CASTRMGFSYEQYF
TRBV6-2/TRBV6-3	NA	TRBJ2-1	NA	TGTGCCAGCAGTTACCCTAGCGAGGACAATGAGCAGTTCTTC	CASSYPSEDNEQFF
TRBV7-2	NA	TRBJ2-3	NA	TGTGCCAGCAGCTTAGGGGCGGGGGCTACGGGAGATACGCAGTATTTT	CASSLGAGATGDTQYF
TRBV28	TRBD2	TRBJ2-1	NA	TGTGCCAGCAGTCTCGGACTAGCGGGGGGGAATGAGCAGTTCTTC	CASSLGLAGGNEQFF
TRBV21-1	NA	TRBJ1-2	NA	TGTGCCAGCATGAAGCAGGGGTTCTCAGACTATGGCTACACCTTC	CASMKQGFSDYGYTF
TRBV14	NA	TRBJ1-6	NA	TGTGCCAGCAGCCAAGATTGGAATTCACCCCTCCACTTT	CASSQDWNSPLHF
TRBV29-1	TRBD2	TRBJ2-3	once	TGCAGCACACCCCTAGCGGGAGGGCCCGGGGATACGCAGTATTTT	CSTPLAGGPGDTQYF
TRBV14	TRBD2	TRBJ2-1	NA	TGTGCCAGCAGCCAAGCGGGACTAGCGTACAATGAGCAGTTCTTC	CASSQAGLAYNEQFF
TRBV7-9	NA	TRBJ2-6	NA	TGTGCCAGCAGCTCGCTTTACCCCACCGGTCCCAGGGCCAACGTCCTGACTTTC	CASSSLYPTGPRANVLTF
TRBV5-4	TRBD2	TRBJ2-1	once	TGTGCCAGCAGCATTCGACTAGCGGGGCAGCTCAATGAGCAGTTCTTC	CASSIRLAGQLNEQFF
TRBV28	NA	TRBJ1-5	few	TGTGCCAGCACCCGCCGGGGGTCGGAGCCCCAGCATTTT	CASTRRGSEPQHF
TRBV5-5	TRBD1	TRBJ1-6	once	TGTGCCAGCAGCCGACAGGGTAATTCACCCCTCCACTTT	CASSRQGNSPLHF
TRBV5-6	NA	TRBJ2-7	once	TGTGCCAGCAGCCGTGATAGAAAGTACGAGCAGTACTTC	CASSRDRKYEQYF
TRBV10-3	TRBD2	TRBJ2-5	NA	TGTGCCATCAGTAAGAGAGGAACCGGGACTAGCCAAGAGACCCAGTACTTC	CAISKRGTGTSQETQYF
TRBV7-2	NA	TRBJ2-7	NA	TGTGCCAGCAGCGCCACCTACGAGCAGTACTTC	CASSATYEQYF
TRBV7-9	TRBD1	TRBJ1-2	once	TGTGCCAGCAGTTCGAGACAGGGAGGGTATGGCTACACCTTC	CASSSRQGGYGYTF
TRBV5-6	NA	TRBJ1-6	NA	TGTGCCAGCAGCCCGGGACCGCATAATTCACCCCTCCACTTT	CASSPGPHNSPLHF
TRBV3-1/TRBV3-2	NA	TRBJ1-3	NA	TGTGCCAGCAGCCAAGCCCCAGGGGGAAACACCATATATTTT	CASSQAPGGNTIYF
TRBV5-1	NA	TRBJ2-1	NA	TGCGCCAGCAGCTTGCTAGATGAGCAGTTCTTC	CASSLLDEQFF
TRBV6-1	TRBD2	TRBJ2-3	NA	TGTGCCAGCAGTGGAAATCCTCTAGCGGGGGCCCGTTGGGATACGCAGTATTTT	CASSGNPLAGARWDTQYF
TRBV5-6	NA	TRBJ1-1	few	TGTGCCAGCAGCTTGGTATTGAACACTGAAGCTTTCTTT	CASSLVLNTEAFF
TRBV6-1	NA	TRBJ1-5	NA	TGTGCCAGCAGTGATACGGCTAGCAATCAGCCCCAGCATTTT	CASSDTASNQPQHF
TRBV5-6	TRBD1	TRBJ1-5	NA	TGTGCCAGCAGCTCGGGACAGAGCAATCAGCCCCAGCATTTT	CASSSGQSNQPQHF
TRBV18	NA	TRBJ1-4	few	TGTGCCAGCTCACTAGAGACGGGGGTCCAAGAAAAACTGTTTTTT	CASSLETGVQEKLFF
TRBV5-6	TRBD2	TRBJ2-6	NA	TGTGCCAGCAGCTGGCTGGGGGGGGAAGGGGCCAACGTCCTGACTTTC	CASSWLGGEGANVLTF
TRBV29-1	NA	TRBJ1-3	NA	TGCAGCGGCGGGACAACTGGAAACACCATATATTTT	CSGGTTGNTIYF
TRBV27	NA	TRBJ1-5	few	TGTGCCAGCACGAGGTGGGGCAATCAGCCCCAGCATTTT	CASTRWGNQPQHF
TRBV11-3	NA	TRBJ2-5	NA	TGTGCCAGCAGCTCCCGTGGGGGTGAGACCCAGTACTTC	CASSSRGGETQYF
TRBV4-1	NA	TRBJ2-7	NA	TGCGCCAGCAGCCTCTCGGCCCTAGTAAGCGCCGCGAGTTCATACGAGCAGTACTTC	CASSLSALVSAASSYEQYF
TRBV11-3	NA	TRBJ2-1	NA	TGTGCCAGCAGCAGGGGGGGTGGCGTGGATGAGCAGTTCTTC	CASSRGGGVDEQFF